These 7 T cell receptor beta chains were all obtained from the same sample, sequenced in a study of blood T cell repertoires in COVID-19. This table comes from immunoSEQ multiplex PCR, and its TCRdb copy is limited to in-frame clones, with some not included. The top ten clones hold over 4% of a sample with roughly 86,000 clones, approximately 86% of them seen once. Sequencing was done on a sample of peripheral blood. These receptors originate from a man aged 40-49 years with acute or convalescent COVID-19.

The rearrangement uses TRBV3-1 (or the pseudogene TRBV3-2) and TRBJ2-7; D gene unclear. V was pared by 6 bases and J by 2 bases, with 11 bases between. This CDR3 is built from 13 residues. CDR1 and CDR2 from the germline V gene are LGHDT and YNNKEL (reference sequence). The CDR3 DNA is TGTGCCAGCAGTTCTAGTCGGGCCTACGAGCAGTACTTC. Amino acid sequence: CASSSSRAYEQYF.

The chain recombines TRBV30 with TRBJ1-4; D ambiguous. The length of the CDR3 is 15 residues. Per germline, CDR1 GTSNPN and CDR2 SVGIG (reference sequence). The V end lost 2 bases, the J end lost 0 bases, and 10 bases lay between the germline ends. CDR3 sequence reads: CAWSLNSPTNEKLFF. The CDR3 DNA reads TGTGCCTGGAGTCTTAACAGCCCAACTAATGAAAAACTGTTTTTT.

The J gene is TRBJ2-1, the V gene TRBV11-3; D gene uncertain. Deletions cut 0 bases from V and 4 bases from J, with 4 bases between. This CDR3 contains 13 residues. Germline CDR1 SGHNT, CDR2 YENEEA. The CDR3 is CASSLDLYNEQFF. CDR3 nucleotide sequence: TGTGCCAGCAGCTTAGATCTGTACAATGAGCAGTTCTTC.

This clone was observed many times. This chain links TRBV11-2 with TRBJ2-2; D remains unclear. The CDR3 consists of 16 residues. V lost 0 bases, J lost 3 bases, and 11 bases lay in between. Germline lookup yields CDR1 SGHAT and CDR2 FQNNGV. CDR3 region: CASSLDRLKHTGELFF. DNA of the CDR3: TGTGCCAGCAGCTTAGACAGGCTAAAACACACCGGGGAGCTGTTTTTT.

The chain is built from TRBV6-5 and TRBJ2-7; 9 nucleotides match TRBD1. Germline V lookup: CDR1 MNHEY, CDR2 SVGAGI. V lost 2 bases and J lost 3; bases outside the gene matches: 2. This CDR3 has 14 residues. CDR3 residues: CASSYRDRDYEQYF. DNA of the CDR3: TGTGCCAGCAGTTACCGGGACAGGGACTACGAGCAGTACTTC.

The CDR3 spells CASSPRTGGTEAFF. The CDR3 coding sequence is TGTGCCAGCTCACCAAGGACAGGGGGCACTGAAGCTTTCTTT. J is TRBJ1-1 and V is TRBV18, with 10 bases lining up with TRBD1. Germline V gives CDR1 KGHSH, CDR2 LQKENI. The length of the CDR3 is 14 residues. With 2 bases clipped from V and 4 bases from J, the junction kept 1 base outside the gene matches.

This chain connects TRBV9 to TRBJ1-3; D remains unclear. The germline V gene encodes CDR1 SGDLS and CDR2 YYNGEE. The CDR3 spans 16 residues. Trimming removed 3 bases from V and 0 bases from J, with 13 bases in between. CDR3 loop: CASSDPFSFSGNTIYF. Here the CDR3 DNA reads TGTGCCAGCAGCGACCCTTTTAGTTTCTCTGGAAACACCATATATTTT.